This T cell receptor (beta chain) was sequenced for a study of human T cells and chemical hapten exposure (dated by TCRdb to the early 2020s). With respect to the entire study: For sensitization, 2% DPC in acetone was applied to a roughly 2 cm by roughly 2 cm area of upper inner arm skin. Libraries were pooled for sequencing, and variation in per-sample TCR yields was attributed mainly to small differences in library volumes within the pool. This study followed changes in the peripheral blood TCR repertoire in vivo during primary and secondary sensitization of alopecia patients to the hapten diphenylcyclopropenone (DPC). Most of the patients in the cohort were female, and the cohort covered alopecia areata with under or over 50% scalp involvement, alopecia totalis and alopecia universalis. Blood samples were taken from patients before sensitization (week 0) and at 2, 6 and about 24 weeks after DPC sensitization. Patients additionally received weekly therapeutic DPC doses to the scalp throughout the roughly 25-week study period. Patch testing was performed on the upper back with Finn chambers containing 0.01% DPC, and the patch tests were scored after 6 days according to International Contact Dermatitis Research Group standards. Blood for TCR sequencing was provided by twenty-nine alopecia patients at one to four time points (pre-sensitization, 2, 6 and 24 weeks). What the authors observed across the whole study: The number of TCRs above 1 in 1000 frequency did not change with DPC sensitization; there was no evidence of global repertoire structure alterations. Patch test score correlated positively with the number of PT1 expanded TCRs, reaching significance at thresholds 8, 16 and 32 but not at 4. Alopecia, a presumed autoimmune disease, was present in all patients, so the immune response of the patients might differ from that of healthy individuals. Repeated subsampling changed both the strength of the expansion versus patch-test correlation and the threshold at which the correlation became significant. Significantly more large CDR3 similarity clusters were formed by expanded TCRs than by pre-sensitization or healthy control sets, consistent with antigen-driven responses.

The label giving this sample's time point can be read as: patch test 3, about 24 weeks after DPC sensitization. Reading the label with the study, this specimen's treatment or condition is: therapeutic diphenylcyclopropenone sensitization with weekly scalp DPC. At every patch-test visit, the blood draw took place before the patch test was put on. Patients were considered eligible if aged 18 to 70, diagnosed with alopecia and deemed suitable for DPC therapy, and patients were excluded if pregnant. Total RNA was isolated from unfractionated whole blood collected in Tempus Blood RNA tubes. As for this clonotype: Its antigen is unknown. Base-call qualities are not available, and no considerably larger clone is one nucleotide away.

Library preparation employed RACE. Sequenced using a NextSeq 500. During library preparation, unique molecular identifiers were attached to individual cDNA molecules so that TCRs could be counted quantitatively and reproducibly. For every blood RNA sample, sequencing covered both the TCR alpha and TCR beta chains. The study's own analysis went as follows. Samples had a median of roughly 87,000 TCRs, with a range from roughly 23,224 to 750,000. V, J and CDR3 annotation of the TCR reads was carried out using the Decombinator software suite. Every sample was subsampled to the same number of TCRs (28,000) for the PS versus PT1 abundance plots. Expanded TCRs were defined as absent before sensitization and observed at least eight times at the 2-week time point. Through fastp at Q25 and MiXCR, TCRdb rebuilt clones from the public reads, retaining in-frame beta chains. Rows merge per CDR3 protein into single entries with the most common DNA and genes. The V and J calls follow TCRdb's processing rather than the paper's. The sample table lists approximately 80,000 distinct CDR3 sequences, 10% to 15% of them with a count of one. Of the sample, roughly 5.9% is held by the ten largest clones.

The source was whole blood, collected in connection with sensitization to the hapten diphenylcyclopropenone (DPC). This TCR came from a woman aged 45-60 years with alopecia areata. Some clones in this sample may be carry-over from other donors' samples.

The DNA reads as follows: TGTGCCAGCGGACGCGTCACTGAAGCTTTCTTT. It translates to CASGRVTEAFF. The chain is encoded by TRBV3-1 joined to TRBJ1-1, with the D gene too uncertain to name. The trim is 8 bases for V and 4 bases for J, with a gap of 8 bases between the germline ends. The CDR3 contains 11 residues, cysteine and phenylalanine counted. The DNA shown is the 33-base CDR3, in frame from base 1. According to the germline V gene (reference sequence), CDR1 reads LGHDT and CDR2 reads YNNKEL.